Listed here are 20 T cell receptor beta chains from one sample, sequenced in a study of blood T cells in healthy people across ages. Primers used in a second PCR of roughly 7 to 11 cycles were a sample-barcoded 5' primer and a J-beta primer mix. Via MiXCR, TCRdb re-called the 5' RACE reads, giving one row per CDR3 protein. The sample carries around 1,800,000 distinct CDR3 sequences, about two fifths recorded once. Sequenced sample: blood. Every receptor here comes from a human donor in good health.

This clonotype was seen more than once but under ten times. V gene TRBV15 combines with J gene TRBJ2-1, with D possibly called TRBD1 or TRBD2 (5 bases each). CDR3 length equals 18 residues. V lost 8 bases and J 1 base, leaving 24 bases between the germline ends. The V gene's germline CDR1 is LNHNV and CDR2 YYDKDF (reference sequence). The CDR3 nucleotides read TGTGCCACCGCCAAGGACATCTCGGGACGGATTTCCTACAATGAGCAGTTCTTC. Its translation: CATAKDISGRISYNEQFF.

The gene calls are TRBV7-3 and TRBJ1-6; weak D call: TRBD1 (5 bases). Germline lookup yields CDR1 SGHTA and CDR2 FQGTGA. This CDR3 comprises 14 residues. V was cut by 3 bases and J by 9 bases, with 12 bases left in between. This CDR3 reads CASSLAGFGSPLHF. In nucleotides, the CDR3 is TGTGCCAGCAGCTTGGCAGGGTTCGGTTCACCCCTCCACTTT.

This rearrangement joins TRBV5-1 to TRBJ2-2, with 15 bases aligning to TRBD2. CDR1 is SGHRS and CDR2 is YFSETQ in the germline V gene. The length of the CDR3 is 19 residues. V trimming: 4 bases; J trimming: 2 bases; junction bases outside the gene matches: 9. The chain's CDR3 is CASSQDPGLAGGNTGELFF. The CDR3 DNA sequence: TGCGCCAGCAGCCAAGATCCGGGACTAGCGGGGGGTAACACCGGGGAGCTGTTTTTT.

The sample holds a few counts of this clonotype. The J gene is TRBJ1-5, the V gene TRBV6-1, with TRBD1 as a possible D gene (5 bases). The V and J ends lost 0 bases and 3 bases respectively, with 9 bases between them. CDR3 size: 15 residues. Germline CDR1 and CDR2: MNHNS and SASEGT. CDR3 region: CASSEAQVLNQPQHF. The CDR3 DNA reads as TGTGCCAGCAGTGAAGCACAGGTTCTCAATCAGCCCCAGCATTTT.

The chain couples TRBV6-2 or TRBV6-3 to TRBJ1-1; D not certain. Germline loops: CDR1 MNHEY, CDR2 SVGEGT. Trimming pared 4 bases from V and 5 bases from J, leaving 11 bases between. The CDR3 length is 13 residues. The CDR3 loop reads CASSSGPWTEAFF. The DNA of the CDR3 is TGTGCCAGCAGTTCCGGGCCGTGGACTGAAGCTTTCTTT.

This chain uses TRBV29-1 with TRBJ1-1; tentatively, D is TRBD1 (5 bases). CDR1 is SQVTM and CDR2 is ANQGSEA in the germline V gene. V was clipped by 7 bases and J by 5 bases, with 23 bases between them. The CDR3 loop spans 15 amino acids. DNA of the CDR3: TGCAGCGCCTACCCACAGCCGGGGGGGTTAACTGAAGCTTTCTTT. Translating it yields CSAYPQPGGLTEAFF.

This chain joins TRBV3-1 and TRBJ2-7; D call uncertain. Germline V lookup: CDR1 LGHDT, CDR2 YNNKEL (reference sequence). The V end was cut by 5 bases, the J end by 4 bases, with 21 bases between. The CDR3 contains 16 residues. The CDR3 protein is CASSRNSVTSPYEQYF. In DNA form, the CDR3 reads TGTGCCAGCAGCAGAAATTCGGTCACGTCTCCTTACGAGCAGTACTTC.

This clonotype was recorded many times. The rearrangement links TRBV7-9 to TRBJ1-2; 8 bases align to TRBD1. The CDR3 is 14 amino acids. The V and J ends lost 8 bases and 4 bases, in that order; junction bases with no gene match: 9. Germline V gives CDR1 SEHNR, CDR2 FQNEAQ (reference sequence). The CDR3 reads CASRRQGASYGYTF. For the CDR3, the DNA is TGTGCCAGCCGGAGGCAGGGGGCGAGCTATGGCTACACCTTC.

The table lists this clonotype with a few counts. The CDR3 DNA sequence: TGTGCCAGCTCCCCCGGGACTAGCGGGGCTTTCCCCTACGAGCAGTACTTC. This codes for CASSPGTSGAFPYEQYF. V is TRBV18 and J is TRBJ2-7, with 13 bases matching TRBD2. Germline CDR1 reads KGHSH; CDR2 reads LQKENI. With 6 bases clipped from V and 2 bases from J, the junction kept 10 bases outside the gene matches. The CDR3 contains 17 residues.

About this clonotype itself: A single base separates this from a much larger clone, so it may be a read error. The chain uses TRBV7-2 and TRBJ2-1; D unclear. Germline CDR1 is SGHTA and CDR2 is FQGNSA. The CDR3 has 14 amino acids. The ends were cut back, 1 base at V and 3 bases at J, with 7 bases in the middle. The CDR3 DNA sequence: TGTGCCAGCAGCTTAGTCCCCTTCTACAATGAGCAGTTCTTC. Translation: CASSLVPFYNEQFF.

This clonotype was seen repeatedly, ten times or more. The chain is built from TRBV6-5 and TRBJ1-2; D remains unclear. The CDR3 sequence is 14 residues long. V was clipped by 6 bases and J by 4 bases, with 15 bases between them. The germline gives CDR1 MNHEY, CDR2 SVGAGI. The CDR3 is CASSQQGFLYGYTF. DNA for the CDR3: TGTGCCAGCAGCCAACAAGGGTTTCTCTATGGCTACACCTTC.

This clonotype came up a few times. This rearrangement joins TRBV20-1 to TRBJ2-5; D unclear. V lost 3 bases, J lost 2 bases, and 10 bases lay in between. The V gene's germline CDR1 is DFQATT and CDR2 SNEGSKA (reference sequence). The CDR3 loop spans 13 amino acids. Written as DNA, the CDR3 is TGCAGTGCTAGTGATGCCAGACAAGAGACCCAGTACTTC. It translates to CSASDARQETQYF.

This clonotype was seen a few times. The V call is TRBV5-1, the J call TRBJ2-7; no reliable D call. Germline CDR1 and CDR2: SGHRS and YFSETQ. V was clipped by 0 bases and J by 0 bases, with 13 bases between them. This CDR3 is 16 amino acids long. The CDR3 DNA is TGCGCCAGCAGCTTGGGGGCAAGGTTCGTCTCCTACGAGCAGTACTTC. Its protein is CASSLGARFVSYEQYF.

CDR3 coding DNA: TGTGCCAGCAAGACGGGACTAGCGGGTCAAGAGACCCAGTACTTC. Amino acids: CASKTGLAGQETQYF. The chain carries TRBV12-3 or TRBV12-4 and TRBJ2-5, with 12 bases fitting TRBD2. The CDR3 contains 15 residues. V shed 7 bases, J shed 2 bases, and the junction held 5 bases outside the gene matches.

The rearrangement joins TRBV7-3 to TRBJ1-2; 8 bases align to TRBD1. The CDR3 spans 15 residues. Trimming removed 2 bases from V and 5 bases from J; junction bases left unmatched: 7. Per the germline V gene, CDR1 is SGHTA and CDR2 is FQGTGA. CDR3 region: CASSLRQGTMYGYTF. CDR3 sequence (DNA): TGTGCCAGCAGCTTACGACAGGGGACCATGTATGGCTACACCTTC.

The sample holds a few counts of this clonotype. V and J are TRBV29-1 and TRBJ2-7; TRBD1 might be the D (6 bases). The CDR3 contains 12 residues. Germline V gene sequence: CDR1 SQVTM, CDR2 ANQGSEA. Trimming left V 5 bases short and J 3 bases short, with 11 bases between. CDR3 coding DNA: TGCAGCGTTTCACCGGGACACTACGAGCAGTACTTC. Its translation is CSVSPGHYEQYF.

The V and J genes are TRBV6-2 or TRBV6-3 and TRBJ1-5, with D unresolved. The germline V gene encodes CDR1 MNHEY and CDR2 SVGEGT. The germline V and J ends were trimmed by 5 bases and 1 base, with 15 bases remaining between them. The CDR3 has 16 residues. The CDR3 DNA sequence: TGTGCCAGCAGTCCGCCCGGAGGGAGCAGCAATCAGCCCCAGCATTTT. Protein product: CASSPPGGSSNQPQHF.

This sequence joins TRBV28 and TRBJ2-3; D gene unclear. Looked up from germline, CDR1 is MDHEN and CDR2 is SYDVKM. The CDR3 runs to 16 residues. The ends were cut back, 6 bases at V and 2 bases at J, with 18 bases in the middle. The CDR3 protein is CASSSPSYGYTDTQYF. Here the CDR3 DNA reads TGTGCCAGCAGCTCCCCATCATATGGGTACACAGATACGCAGTATTTT. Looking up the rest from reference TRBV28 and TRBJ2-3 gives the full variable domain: DVKVTQSSRYLVKRTGEKVFLECVQDMDHENMFWYRQDPGLGLRLIYFSYDVKMKEKGDIPEGYSVSREKKERFSLILESASTNQTSMYLCASSSPSYGYTDTQYFGPGTRLTVL.

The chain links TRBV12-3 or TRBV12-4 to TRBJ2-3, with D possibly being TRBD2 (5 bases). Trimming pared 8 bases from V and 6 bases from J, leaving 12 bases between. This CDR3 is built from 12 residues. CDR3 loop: CASGTEDDTQYF. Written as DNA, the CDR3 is TGTGCCAGCGGAACGGAGGATGATACGCAGTATTTT.

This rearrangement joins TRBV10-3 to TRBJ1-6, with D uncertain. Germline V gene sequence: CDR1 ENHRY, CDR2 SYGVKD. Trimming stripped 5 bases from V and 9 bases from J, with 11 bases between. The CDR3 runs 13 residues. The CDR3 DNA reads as TGTGCCATCAGTTGGGCTGAAAGTTCACCCCTCCACTTT. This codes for CAISWAESSPLHF.